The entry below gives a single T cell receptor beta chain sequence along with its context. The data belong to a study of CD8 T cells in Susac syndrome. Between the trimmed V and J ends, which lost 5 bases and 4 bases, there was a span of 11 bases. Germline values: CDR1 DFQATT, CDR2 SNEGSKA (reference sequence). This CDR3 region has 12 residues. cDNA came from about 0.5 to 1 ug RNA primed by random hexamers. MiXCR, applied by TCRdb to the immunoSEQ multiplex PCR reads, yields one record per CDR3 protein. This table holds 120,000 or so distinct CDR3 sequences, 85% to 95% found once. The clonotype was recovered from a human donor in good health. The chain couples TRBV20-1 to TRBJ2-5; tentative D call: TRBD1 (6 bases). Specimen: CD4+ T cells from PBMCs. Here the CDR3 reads CSAPLQGETQYF. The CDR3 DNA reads TGCAGTGCTCCACTACAGGGAGAGACCCAGTACTTC.